This T cell receptor beta chain was profiled in a study of tumor and adjacent non-tumor tissue in lung cancer. Study-wide context: Patients comprised some eleven adenocarcinoma, a couple of squamous cell carcinoma and 1 small cell lung cancer. Patients were aged roughly 31 to 76, around ten men and about five women, stage I to III.

Notes on the study in general: Compared with tumor, normal lung showed significantly lower TCR diversity. Tumor TCR diversity, when higher, was linked to shorter survival.

RNA was extracted from bulk tissue without any cell sorting. A modified ARM-PCR protocol with three rounds of nested PCR amplified TCRbeta. TCRdb independently ran MiXCR on the multiplex PCR reads; one entry per CDR3 protein. In the table there are approximately 79,000 distinct CDR3 sequences, around 57% of which are singletons. Germline CDR1 ENHRY, CDR2 SYGVKD. The CDR3 has 15 amino acids. With respect to this clonotype: Antigen: not known.

This sequence was found in a man aged 65 to 85 with non-small cell lung cancer. The V gene is TRBV10-3, the J gene TRBJ2-1; possible D gene TRBD1, 7 bases. The sample consisted of lung tumor tissue. This chain's CDR3 is CVTLTGTGSYNEQFF. CDR3 coding DNA: TGTGTCACCCTGACAGGGACTGGCTCCTACAATGAGCAGTTCTTC.